This T cell receptor (beta chain) is from a study of blood T cell repertoires in COVID-19. Individuals aged about 18 to 100 years were recruited from about two dozen US areas. Here immunoSEQ multiplex PCR was the method, and the copy in TCRdb shows in-frame clones only, minus some. The sample shows about 200,000 clones, more than 75% of them seen only once. Germline V gene lookup returns CDR1 SGHNT and CDR2 YENEEA. The CDR3 spans 13 residues. The V gene lost 4 bases and the J gene lost 3 bases, with 10 bases spanning the gap. This sequence joins TRBV11-3 and TRBJ2-7; D might be TRBD2 (6 bases). Sample: PBMCs or T cells enriched from blood (not recorded which). The TCR sequence derives from a middle-aged man with acute COVID-19. The CDR3 nucleotides are TGTGCCAGCAGCTCCGGGACTCGCTACGAGCAGTACTTC. This codes for CASSSGTRYEQYF.